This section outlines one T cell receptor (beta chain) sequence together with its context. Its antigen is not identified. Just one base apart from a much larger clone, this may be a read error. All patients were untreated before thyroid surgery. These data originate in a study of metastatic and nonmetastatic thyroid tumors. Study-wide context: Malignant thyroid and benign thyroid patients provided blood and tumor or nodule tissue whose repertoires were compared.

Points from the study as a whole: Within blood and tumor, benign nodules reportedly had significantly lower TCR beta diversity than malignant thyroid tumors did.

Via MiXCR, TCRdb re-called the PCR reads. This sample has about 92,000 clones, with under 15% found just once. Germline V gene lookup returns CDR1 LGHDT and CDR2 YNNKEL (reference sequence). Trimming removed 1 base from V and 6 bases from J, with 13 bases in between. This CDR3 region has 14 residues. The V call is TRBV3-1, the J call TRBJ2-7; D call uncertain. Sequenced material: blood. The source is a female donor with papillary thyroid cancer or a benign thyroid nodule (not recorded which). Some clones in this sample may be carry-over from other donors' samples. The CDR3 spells CASSQVGSGSEQYF. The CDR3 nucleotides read TGTGCCAGCAGCCAAGTGGGGTCCGGGTCCGAGCAGTACTTC.